This T cell receptor (beta chain) was identified in a study of blood T cell repertoires in COVID-19. Here immunoSEQ multiplex PCR was the method, and the copy in TCRdb shows in-frame clones only, minus some. Among approximately 250,000 clones listed, 88% were seen once. The sequenced material came from PBMCs or T cells enriched from blood (not recorded which). The TCR sequence derives from a woman aged 25-40 years who had recovered from COVID-19.

CDR3 DNA sequence: TGTGCCAGCAGCGTCGGGACTATTCTCTTTGATACGCAGTATTTT. It is translated as CASSVGTILFDTQYF. The V gene is TRBV9, the J gene TRBJ2-3; TRBD2 matches at 7 bases. The CDR3 contains 15 residues. CDR1 is SGDLS and CDR2 is YYNGEE in the germline V gene. The V and J ends lost 2 bases and 6 bases, in that order; junction bases with no gene match: 9.